Sequencing of this T cell receptor beta chain was carried out in a study of shared T cell receptors in the human thymus. Generated by immunoSEQ multiplex PCR, the TCRdb table keeps only in-frame clones and is missing some. This table has 500,000 to 550,000 clones, around 78% appearing once. The same sample was also used in a study of human thymus T cells. That paper states: Finnish infants who were healthy and having corrective surgery for congenital heart defects made up the donors. Corrective heart surgery yielded the resections from which the thymus tissue came. Seemingly biased V and J gene usage marked thymic and blood repertoires. Related studies found that unrelated individuals share highly overlapping thymic repertoires.

This clonotype originated in a boy in the first two years of life with a congenital heart defect. Input material: thymocytes.

The CDR3 coding sequence is TGCAGTGCTCCGGCCTACAATGAGCAGTTCTTC. Translation: CSAPAYNEQFF. The chain uses TRBV20-1 and TRBJ2-1, with D unresolved. The CDR3 consists of 11 residues. The V gene's germline CDR1 is DFQATT and CDR2 SNEGSKA (reference sequence). Trimming removed 5 bases at V and 2 bases at J, with 4 bases between.